The 21 T cell receptor beta chains below were found in one sample sequenced in a study of PD-L1 blockade in urothelial cancer. The assay was immunoSEQ multiplex PCR, and TCRdb's table has in-frame clones only and misses some. This sample yields around 100,000 clones, of which roughly 88% are seen a single time; about 2.6% belongs to the top ten. Material: PBMCs, obtained around atezolizumab (anti-PD-L1) treatment. The receptors originated from a man aged 50-59 years with urothelial cancer.

This chain links TRBV2 with TRBJ1-6; 7 bases match TRBD1. This CDR3 has 15 residues. Per the germline V gene, CDR1 is SNHLY and CDR2 is FYNNEI. V gave up 9 bases and J gave up 6 bases; unmatched junction bases: 11. The CDR3 is CASRQGLPSNSPLHF. DNA of the CDR3: TGTGCCAGTAGACAGGGTCTTCCCTCTAATTCACCCCTCCACTTT.

This chain uses TRBV2 with TRBJ2-3, with 7 bases that match TRBD2. The CDR3 extends over 15 amino acids. Germline V gene sequence: CDR1 SNHLY, CDR2 FYNNEI. V gave up 4 bases and J gave up 2 bases; unmatched junction bases: 6. CDR3 protein: CASSGTRGNTDTQYF. CDR3 bases: TGTGCCAGCAGTGGGACTAGAGGTAACACAGATACGCAGTATTTT.

The chain combines TRBV9 with TRBJ2-2, with 11 bases identical to TRBD2. Germline-derived CDR1 and CDR2 are SGDLS and YYNGEE. CDR3 size: 16 residues. V gave up 5 bases and J gave up 7 bases; unmatched junction bases: 10. CDR3 amino acids: CASSLSGRALGGELFF. The DNA for the CDR3 is TGTGCCAGCAGTCTTAGCGGGAGGGCCCTGGGCGGGGAGCTGTTTTTT.

CDR3 nucleotide sequence: TGTGCCAGCAGTGGGTCGAAACAGGGGGCGTTGGGCTACACCTTC. It translates to CASSGSKQGALGYTF. The V gene is TRBV2, the J gene TRBJ1-2, with 9 bases lining up with TRBD1. V lost 4 bases to trimming and J lost 8 bases; unmatched junction nucleotides: 11. The germline gives CDR1 SNHLY, CDR2 FYNNEI. This CDR3 spans 15 amino acids.

The J gene is TRBJ1-2, the V gene TRBV28, with 8 bases that match TRBD1. The CDR3 has 12 residues. Germline trimming cut 8 bases from V and 8 bases from J; bases unmatched to any gene: 7. Germline V gene data show CDR1 as MDHEN and CDR2 as SYDVKM. The CDR3 DNA reads as TGTGCCAGCGAGGACAGGGTGGGCGGCTACACCTTC. Translated: CASEDRVGGYTF.

CDR3 nucleotide sequence: TGTGCCAGCAGCTTAATATTGCGCGGGAGCGCGGATGAGCAGTTCTTC. The encoded protein is CASSLILRGSADEQFF. The chain is built from TRBV7-2 and TRBJ2-1, with TRBD2 matching 7 bases. The CDR3 consists of 16 residues. Trimming cost V 2 bases and J 8 bases; bases outside gene matches: 12. CDR1 and CDR2 from the germline V gene are SGHTA and FQGNSA. Full variable domain (rest looked up from reference TRBV7-2 and TRBJ2-1): GAGVSQSPSNKVTEKGKDVELRCDPISGHTALYWYRQSLGQGLEFLIYFQGNSAPDKSGLPSDRFSAERTGGSVSTLTIQRTQQEDSAVYLCASSLILRGSADEQFFGPGTRLTVL.

The chain couples TRBV28 to TRBJ2-1, with 13 bases matching TRBD2. Per germline, CDR1 MDHEN and CDR2 SYDVKM. The V gene end was trimmed by 7 bases and the J gene end by 7 bases; junction bases not matched to a gene: 4. This CDR3 spans 14 amino acids. The CDR3 DNA reads TGTGCCAGCAACGGACTAGCGGGAGTAAATGAGCAGTTCTTC. This encodes CASNGLAGVNEQFF.

This sequence joins TRBV5-5 and TRBJ1-5; the match to TRBD1 covers 9 bases. The ends lost 1 base at V and 0 bases at J; junction bases unmatched: 5. Germline CDR1 and CDR2: SGHKS and YYEKEE (reference sequence). This CDR3 is 17 amino acids long. The CDR3 sequence is CASSLSPGQGSNQPQHF. CDR3 nucleotides: TGTGCCAGCAGCTTGTCCCCGGGACAGGGTAGCAATCAGCCCCAGCATTTT.

The chain is built from TRBV10-1 and TRBJ2-3; 9 positions agree with TRBD2. The CDR3 loop spans 18 amino acids. The germline gives CDR1 WNHNN, CDR2 SYGVQD (reference sequence). V lost 2 bases, J lost 4 bases, and 13 bases stayed unmatched. The DNA of the CDR3 is TGCGCCAGCAGTGAGGATAGCGGGAGTCGGAGTATTTCAGATACGCAGTATTTT. Protein product: CASSEDSGSRSISDTQYF.

J is TRBJ2-3 and V is TRBV7-6; D may be TRBD2 (6 bases). The CDR3 runs to 15 residues. Trimming shortened V by 4 bases and J by 0 bases, and 11 bases separated the two germline ends. Germline-derived CDR1 and CDR2 are SGHVS and FNYEAQ. CDR3 sequence: CASSSGLPSTDTQYF. For the CDR3, the DNA is TGTGCCAGCAGCTCGGGACTCCCTAGCACAGATACGCAGTATTTT.

The chain carries TRBV28 and TRBJ2-7, with 10 bases aligning to TRBD2. The CDR3 runs 15 residues. Per germline, CDR1 MDHEN and CDR2 SYDVKM. The trim removed 4 bases at V and 3 bases at J, leaving 6 bases unmatched. The CDR3 nucleotides read TGTGCCAGCAGTTCCCCCCCTAGCGGGAGCTACGAGCAGTACTTC. Protein product: CASSSPPSGSYEQYF. Full variable domain (outside the CDR3, taken from reference TRBV28 and TRBJ2-7): DVKVTQSSRYLVKRTGEKVFLECVQDMDHENMFWYRQDPGLGLRLIYFSYDVKMKEKGDIPEGYSVSREKKERFSLILESASTNQTSMYLCASSSPPSGSYEQYFGPGTRLTVT.

The rearrangement links TRBV28 to TRBJ1-6, with D possibly TRBD1 on 5 matching bases. CDR1 MDHEN and CDR2 SYDVKM come from the germline V gene. CDR3 size: 13 residues. The germline V and J ends were trimmed by 3 bases and 10 bases, with 10 bases remaining between them. The CDR3 protein is CASSFGGGSPLHF. DNA for the CDR3: TGTGCCAGCAGTTTCGGGGGAGGATCACCCCTCCACTTT. The full variable domain, completed using reference TRBV28 and TRBJ1-6, is DVKVTQSSRYLVKRTGEKVFLECVQDMDHENMFWYRQDPGLGLRLIYFSYDVKMKEKGDIPEGYSVSREKKERFSLILESASTNQTSMYLCASSFGGGSPLHFGNGTRLTVT.

For this clone: One end of the junction fails to match germline, which may point to a read error. The chain joins TRBV9 to TRBJ1-3; 10 nucleotides agree with TRBD1. The germline gives CDR1 SGDLS, CDR2 YYNGEE. The CDR3 spans 20 residues. The CDR3 region has the DNA TGTGCCAACAGCGTAGGAGCGAGACAGGGGGCGACGTCCTCTGGAAACACCATATATTTT. It translates to CANSVGARQGATSSGNTIYF.

The CDR3 DNA sequence: TGTGCCAGCAGCTCAACTAGCGGACGCACAGATACGCAGTATTTT. This gives the protein CASSSTSGRTDTQYF. The V and J genes are TRBV11-1 and TRBJ2-3; 8 bases are a match to TRBD2. This CDR3 contains 15 residues. V dropped 4 bases and J dropped 1; count of bases not matched to a gene: 4. Germline CDR1 reads SGHAT; CDR2 reads FQDESV (reference sequence).

V is TRBV5-1 and J is TRBJ1-1; 8 bases agree with TRBD1. This CDR3 has 14 residues. Per the germline V gene, CDR1 is SGHRS and CDR2 is YFSETQ. The V and J ends lost 4 bases and 4 bases, in that order; junction bases with no gene match: 6. The DNA of the CDR3 is TGCGCCAGCAGCCTAGACAGGGGATCCACTGAAGCTTTCTTT. Protein sequence: CASSLDRGSTEAFF. The whole variable domain, filled in from reference TRBV5-1 and TRBJ1-1, reads KAGVTQTPRYLIKTRGQQVTLSCSPISGHRSVSWYQQTPGQGLQFLFEYFSETQRNKGNFPGRFSGRQFSNSRSEMNVSTLELGDSALYLCASSLDRGSTEAFFGQGTRLTVV.

The genes are TRBV7-2 and TRBJ2-1, with 10 bases identical to TRBD2. V dropped 2 bases and J dropped 6; count of bases not matched to a gene: 4. The CDR3 length is 15 residues. CDR1 SGHTA and CDR2 FQGNSA come from the germline V gene. This CDR3 reads CASSLQSSGSNEQFF. The CDR3 DNA reads TGTGCCAGCAGCTTACAGTCTAGCGGGAGCAATGAGCAGTTCTTC. Using reference TRBV7-2 and TRBJ2-1 for the parts outside the CDR3, the full variable domain is GAGVSQSPSNKVTEKGKDVELRCDPISGHTALYWYRQSLGQGLEFLIYFQGNSAPDKSGLPSDRFSAERTGGSVSTLTIQRTQQEDSAVYLCASSLQSSGSNEQFFGPGTRLTVL.

The chain joins TRBV6-5 to TRBJ2-2, with D maybe TRBD2 (7 bases). The V and J ends lost 6 bases and 6 bases respectively, with 14 bases between them. Germline V gene data show CDR1 as MNHEY and CDR2 as SVGAGI. The CDR3 is 14 amino acids. The CDR3 loop is CASRTSGGPGELFF. The CDR3 DNA sequence: TGTGCCAGCAGGACGTCCGGGGGGCCCGGGGAGCTGTTTTTT.

Comment on this clone: Distinct nucleotide sequences in the sample also encode this CDR3. The genes are TRBV2 and TRBJ1-5, with a tentative D call TRBD1 (5 bases). Trimming took off 6 bases at V and 1 base at J, with 10 bases between the two ends. Germline V gene sequence: CDR1 SNHLY, CDR2 FYNNEI. The CDR3 length is 14 residues. In nucleotides, the CDR3 is TGTGCCAGCAGAAAAGGGGAAAGCAATCAGCCCCAGCATTTT. Amino acid sequence: CASRKGESNQPQHF. Variable domain in full (rest from reference TRBV2 and TRBJ1-5): EPEVTQTPSHQVTQMGQEVILRCVPISNHLYFYWYRQILGQKVEFLVSFYNNEISEKSEIFDDQFSVERPDGSNFTLKIRSTKLEDSAMYFCASRKGESNQPQHFGDGTRLSIL.

There are a few counts of this clone. The genes are TRBV6-1 and TRBJ1-2; TRBD1 is a possible D gene (6 bases). Trimming cost V 4 bases and J 4 bases, with 16 bases left between them. The CDR3 is 15 residues long. Germline CDR1 is MNHNS and CDR2 is SASEGT. The CDR3 sequence is CASSAIGGLSYGYTF. The CDR3 DNA sequence: TGTGCCAGCAGTGCAATCGGGGGGCTTAGCTATGGCTACACCTTC.

The genes are TRBV5-6 and TRBJ2-7; D is possibly TRBD1 (5 bases). There are 12 residues in the CDR3. The V end was cut by 4 bases, the J end by 4 bases, with 9 bases between. Germline CDR1 SGHDT, CDR2 YYEEEE. DNA for the CDR3: TGTGCCAGCAGCACCCAGGGTTACGAGCAGTACTTC. It specifies CASSTQGYEQYF.

The gene calls are TRBV7-3 and TRBJ1-1, with D hard to call. Germline assignment: CDR1 SGHTA and CDR2 FQGTGA. Trimming took off 2 bases at V and 3 bases at J, with 16 bases between the two ends. There are 16 residues in the CDR3. The CDR3 reads CASSLAPTAAHTEAFF. The CDR3 nucleotides read TGTGCCAGCAGCTTAGCCCCTACCGCGGCTCACACTGAAGCTTTCTTT.